This T cell receptor (beta chain) was recorded in a study of cytomegalovirus exposure and HLA in healthy donors. Looking at the study overall: Caucasian-associated ancestry cluster membership applied to under 85% of over 350 genotyped donors.

CDR3 length: 14 residues. V lost 3 bases to trimming and J lost 3 bases, with 14 bases between them. CDR1 and CDR2 (germline): GTSNPN, SVGIG (reference sequence). With 60 Vbeta and 13 Jbeta primers, the PCR was carried out. TCRdb's table, derived via immunoSEQ multiplex PCR, lists solely in-frame clones and lacks some. This sample carries some 200,000 clones, roughly 60% of them seen once, and the ten largest clones take just under 3%. Sequenced: PBMCs. This TCR derives from a man aged 35-49 years in good health and CMV-seronegative. The gene calls are TRBV30 and TRBJ1-2; D remains unclear. Written as DNA, the CDR3 is TGTGCCTGGAGGGCCCGGGGTGTTGACTATGGCTACACCTTC. As protein: CAWRARGVDYGYTF.